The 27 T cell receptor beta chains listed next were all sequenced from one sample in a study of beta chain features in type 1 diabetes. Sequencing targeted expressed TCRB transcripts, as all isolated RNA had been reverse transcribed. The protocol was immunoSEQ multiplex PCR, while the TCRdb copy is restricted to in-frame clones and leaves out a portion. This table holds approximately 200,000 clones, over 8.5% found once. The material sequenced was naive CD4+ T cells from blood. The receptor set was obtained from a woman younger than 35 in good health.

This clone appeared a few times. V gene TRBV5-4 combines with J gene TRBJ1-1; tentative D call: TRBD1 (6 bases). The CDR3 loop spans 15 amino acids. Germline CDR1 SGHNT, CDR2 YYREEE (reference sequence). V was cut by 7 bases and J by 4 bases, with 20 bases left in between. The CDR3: CASAPAGIQGTEAFF. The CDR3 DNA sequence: TGTGCCAGCGCGCCGGCCGGGATACAGGGCACTGAAGCTTTCTTT.

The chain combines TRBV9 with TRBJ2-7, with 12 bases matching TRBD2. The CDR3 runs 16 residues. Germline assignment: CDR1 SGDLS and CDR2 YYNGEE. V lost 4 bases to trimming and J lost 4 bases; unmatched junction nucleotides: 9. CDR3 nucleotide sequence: TGTGCCAGCAGCCCCCGACTAGCGGGGGCGATTTACGAGCAGTACTTC. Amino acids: CASSPRLAGAIYEQYF. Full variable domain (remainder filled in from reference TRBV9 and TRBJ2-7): DSGVTQTPKHLITATGQRVTLRCSPRSGDLSVYWYQQSLDQGLQFLIQYYNGEERAKGNILERFSAQQFPDLHSELNLSSLELGDSALYFCASSPRLAGAIYEQYFGPGTRLTVT.

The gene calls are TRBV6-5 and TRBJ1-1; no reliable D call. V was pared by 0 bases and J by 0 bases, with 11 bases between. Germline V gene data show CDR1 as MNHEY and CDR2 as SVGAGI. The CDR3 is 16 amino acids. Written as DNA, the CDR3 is TGTGCCAGCAGTTACTCGCGAGGGTTCATGAACACTGAAGCTTTCTTT. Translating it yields CASSYSRGFMNTEAFF.

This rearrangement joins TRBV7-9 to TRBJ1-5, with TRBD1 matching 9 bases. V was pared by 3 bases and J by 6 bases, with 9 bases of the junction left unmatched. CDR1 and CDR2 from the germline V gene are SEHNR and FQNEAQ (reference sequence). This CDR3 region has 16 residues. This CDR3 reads CASSFSGTGFGQPQHF. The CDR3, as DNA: TGTGCCAGCAGCTTTTCCGGGACAGGGTTCGGTCAGCCCCAGCATTTT.

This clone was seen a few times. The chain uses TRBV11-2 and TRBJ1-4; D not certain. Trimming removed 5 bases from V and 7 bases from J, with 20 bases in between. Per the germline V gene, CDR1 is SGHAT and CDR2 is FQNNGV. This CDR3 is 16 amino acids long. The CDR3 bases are TGTGCCAGCAGCCCCGGGCTCCACACCCGGGGTGAAAAACTGTTTTTT. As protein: CASSPGLHTRGEKLFF.

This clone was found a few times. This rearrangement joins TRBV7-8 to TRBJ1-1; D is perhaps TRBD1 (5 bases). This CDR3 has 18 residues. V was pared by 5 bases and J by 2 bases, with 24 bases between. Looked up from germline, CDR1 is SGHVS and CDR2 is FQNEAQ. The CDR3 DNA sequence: TGTGCCAGCAGCCCACGGCCAGTTGGGGCCGAAGGCAACACTGAAGCTTTCTTT. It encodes CASSPRPVGAEGNTEAFF.

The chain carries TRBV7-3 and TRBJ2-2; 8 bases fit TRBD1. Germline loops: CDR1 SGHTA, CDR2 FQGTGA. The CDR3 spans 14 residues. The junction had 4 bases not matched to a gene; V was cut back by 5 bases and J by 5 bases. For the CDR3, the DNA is TGTGCCAGCAGCCGTGGACAGGGAACCGGGGAGCTGTTTTTT. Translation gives CASSRGQGTGELFF.

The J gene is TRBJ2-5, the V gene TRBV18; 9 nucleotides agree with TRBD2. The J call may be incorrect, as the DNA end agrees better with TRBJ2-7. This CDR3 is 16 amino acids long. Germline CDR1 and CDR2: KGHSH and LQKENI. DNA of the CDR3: TGTGCCAGCTCACCATGGCGACTAGCGGAGACCTACGAGCAGTACTTC. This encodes CASSPWRLAETYEQYF.

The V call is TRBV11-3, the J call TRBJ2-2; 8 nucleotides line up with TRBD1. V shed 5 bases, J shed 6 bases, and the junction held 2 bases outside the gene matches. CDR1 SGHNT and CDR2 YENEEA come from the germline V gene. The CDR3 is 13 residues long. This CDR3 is CASSPTGAGELFF. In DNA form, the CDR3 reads TGTGCCAGCAGCCCGACAGGGGCCGGGGAGCTGTTTTTT.

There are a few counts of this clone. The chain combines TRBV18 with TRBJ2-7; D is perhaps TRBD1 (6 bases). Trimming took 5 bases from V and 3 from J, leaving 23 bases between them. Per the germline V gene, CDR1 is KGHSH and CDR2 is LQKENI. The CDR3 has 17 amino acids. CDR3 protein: CASSTTAGDTQVYEQYF. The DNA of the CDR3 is TGTGCCAGCTCAACGACGGCAGGGGACACGCAAGTCTACGAGCAGTACTTC.

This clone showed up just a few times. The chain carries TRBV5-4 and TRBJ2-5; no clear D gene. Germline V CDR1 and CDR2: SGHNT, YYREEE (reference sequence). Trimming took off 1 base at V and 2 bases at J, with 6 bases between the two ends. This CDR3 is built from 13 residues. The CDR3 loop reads CASSLPGQETQYF. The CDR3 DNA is TGTGCCAGCAGCTTGCCCGGGCAAGAGACCCAGTACTTC.

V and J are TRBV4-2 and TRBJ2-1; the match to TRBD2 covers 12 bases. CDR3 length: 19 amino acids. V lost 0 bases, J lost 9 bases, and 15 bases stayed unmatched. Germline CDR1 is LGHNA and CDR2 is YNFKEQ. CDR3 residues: CASSQEEVGRLAGESEQFF. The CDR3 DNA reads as TGTGCCAGCAGCCAAGAAGAAGTGGGGAGACTAGCGGGAGAGAGTGAGCAGTTCTTC.

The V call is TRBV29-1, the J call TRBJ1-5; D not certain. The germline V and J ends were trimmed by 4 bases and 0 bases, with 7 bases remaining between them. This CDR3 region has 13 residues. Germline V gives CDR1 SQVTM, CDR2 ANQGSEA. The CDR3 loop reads CSVGRVSNQPQHF. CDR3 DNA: TGCAGCGTTGGGAGGGTTAGCAATCAGCCCCAGCATTTT.

The CDR3 loop reads CASSLRADKNTEAFF. Here the CDR3 DNA reads TGCGCCAGCAGCTTGCGGGCGGACAAGAACACTGAAGCTTTCTTT. The chain links TRBV5-1 to TRBJ1-1; TRBD1 is a possible D gene (5 bases). The CDR3 consists of 15 residues. The V end was cut by 1 base, the J end by 1 base, with 11 bases between. From germline, CDR1 is SGHRS and CDR2 YFSETQ.

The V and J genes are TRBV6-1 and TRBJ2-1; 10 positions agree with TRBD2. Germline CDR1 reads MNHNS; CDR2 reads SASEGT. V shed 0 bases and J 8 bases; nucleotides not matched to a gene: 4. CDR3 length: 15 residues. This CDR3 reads CASSEASGRMYEQFF. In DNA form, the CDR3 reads TGTGCCAGCAGTGAAGCTAGCGGGAGGATGTATGAGCAGTTCTTC.

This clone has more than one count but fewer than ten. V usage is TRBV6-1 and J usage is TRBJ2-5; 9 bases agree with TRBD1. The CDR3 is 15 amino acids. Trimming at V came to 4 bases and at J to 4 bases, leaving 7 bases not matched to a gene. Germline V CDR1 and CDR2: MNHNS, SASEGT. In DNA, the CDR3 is TGTGCCAGCAGTGGAAACAGGGGGCGGGCAGAGACCCAGTACTTC. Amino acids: CASSGNRGRAETQYF.

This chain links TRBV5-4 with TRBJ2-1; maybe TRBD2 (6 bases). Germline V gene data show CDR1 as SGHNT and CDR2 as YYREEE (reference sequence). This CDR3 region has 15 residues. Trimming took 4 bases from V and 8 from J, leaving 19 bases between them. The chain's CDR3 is CASSLRAGSGDEQFF. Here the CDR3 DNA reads TGTGCCAGCAGCCTAAGGGCGGGGAGTGGCGATGAGCAGTTCTTC.

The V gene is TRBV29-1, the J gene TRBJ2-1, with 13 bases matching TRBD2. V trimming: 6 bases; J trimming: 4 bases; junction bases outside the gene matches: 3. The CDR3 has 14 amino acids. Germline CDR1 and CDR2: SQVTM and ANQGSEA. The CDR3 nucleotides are TGCAGCGTACGGACTAGCGGGAGTTACAATGAGCAGTTCTTC. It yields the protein CSVRTSGSYNEQFF.

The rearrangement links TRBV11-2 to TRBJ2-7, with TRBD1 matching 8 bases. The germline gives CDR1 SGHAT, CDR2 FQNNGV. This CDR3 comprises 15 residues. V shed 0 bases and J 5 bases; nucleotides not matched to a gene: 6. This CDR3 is CASSLDRTGFHEQYF. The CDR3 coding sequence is TGTGCCAGCAGCTTAGATCGGACAGGGTTCCACGAGCAGTACTTC.

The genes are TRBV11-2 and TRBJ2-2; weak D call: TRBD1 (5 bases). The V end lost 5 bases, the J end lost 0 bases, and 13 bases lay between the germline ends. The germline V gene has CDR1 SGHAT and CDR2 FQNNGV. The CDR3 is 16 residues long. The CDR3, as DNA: TGTGCCAGCAGCCGCAGGGTTCTCGCGAACACCGGGGAGCTGTTTTTT. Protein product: CASSRRVLANTGELFF.

CDR3 residues: CASSPLGLVKDTQYF. The CDR3 coding sequence is TGCGCCAGCAGTCCTCTGGGACTAGTAAAAGATACGCAGTATTTT. The chain employs TRBV5-1 and TRBJ2-3; 8 bases agree with TRBD2. The V gene end was trimmed by 5 bases and the J gene end by 5 bases; junction bases not matched to a gene: 10. The CDR3 totals 15 residues. Germline CDR1 and CDR2: SGHRS and YFSETQ.

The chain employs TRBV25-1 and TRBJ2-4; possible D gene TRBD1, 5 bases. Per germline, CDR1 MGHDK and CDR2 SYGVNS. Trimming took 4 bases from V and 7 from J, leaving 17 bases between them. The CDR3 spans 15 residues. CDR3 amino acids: CASSGDSLGWNIQYF. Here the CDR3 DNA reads TGTGCCAGCAGTGGTGACAGCTTGGGATGGAACATTCAGTACTTC.

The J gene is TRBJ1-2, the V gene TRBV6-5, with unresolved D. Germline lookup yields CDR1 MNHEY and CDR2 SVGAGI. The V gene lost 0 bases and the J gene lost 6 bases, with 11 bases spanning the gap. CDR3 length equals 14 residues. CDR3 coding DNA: TGTGCCAGCAGTTACTCGCGGGCGTCGGATGGCTACACCTTC. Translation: CASSYSRASDGYTF.

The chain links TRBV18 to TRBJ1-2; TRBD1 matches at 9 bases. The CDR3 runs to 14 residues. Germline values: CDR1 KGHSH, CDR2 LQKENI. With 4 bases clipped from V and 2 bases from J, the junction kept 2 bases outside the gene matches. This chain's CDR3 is CASSRQGGNYGYTF. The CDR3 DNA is TGTGCCAGCTCACGACAGGGGGGAAACTATGGCTACACCTTC.

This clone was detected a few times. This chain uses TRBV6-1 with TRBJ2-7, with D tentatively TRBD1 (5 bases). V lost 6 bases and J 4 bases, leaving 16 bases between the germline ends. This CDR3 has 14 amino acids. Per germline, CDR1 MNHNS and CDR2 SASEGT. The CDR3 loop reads CASSHLGNRYEQYF. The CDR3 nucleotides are TGTGCCAGCAGCCACCTGGGAAACAGGTACGAGCAGTACTTC.

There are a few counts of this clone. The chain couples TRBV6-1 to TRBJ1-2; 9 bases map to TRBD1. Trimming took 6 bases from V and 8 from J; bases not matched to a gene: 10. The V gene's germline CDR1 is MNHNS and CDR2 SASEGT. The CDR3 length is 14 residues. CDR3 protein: CASREDRDREGYTF. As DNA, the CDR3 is TGTGCCAGCAGGGAGGACCGGGACAGGGAAGGCTACACCTTC.

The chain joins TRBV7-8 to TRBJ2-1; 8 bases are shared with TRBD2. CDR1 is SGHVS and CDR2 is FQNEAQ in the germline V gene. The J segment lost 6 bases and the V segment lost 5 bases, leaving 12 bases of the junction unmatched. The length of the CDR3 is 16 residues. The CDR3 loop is CASSPMTGGQINEQFF. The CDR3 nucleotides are TGTGCCAGCAGCCCCATGACGGGAGGGCAGATCAATGAGCAGTTCTTC.